Below, 6 T cell receptor beta chains from the same sample are listed, as sequenced in a study of CD8 T cells in ankylosing spondylitis. TCRdb fed the 5' RACE reads into MiXCR, producing one record per CDR3 protein. The sample yields about 120,000 distinct CDR3 sequences, roughly 13% seen once. The sample taken for sequencing was blood, either unsorted or a sorted T cell fraction (not recorded which). These receptors were obtained from a female donor with ankylosing spondylitis or in good health (not recorded which).

This clonotype has at least ten counts. The J gene is TRBJ1-3, the V gene TRBV10-3; TRBD1 aligns across 11 bases. Germline loops: CDR1 ENHRY, CDR2 SYGVKD. The CDR3 spans 15 residues. Germline trimming cut 6 bases from V and 3 bases from J; bases unmatched to any gene: 4. The CDR3 spells CAIREDRGLGNTIYF. DNA of the CDR3: TGTGCCATCAGGGAGGACAGGGGGCTTGGAAACACCATATATTTT.

This clonotype was found many times. The J gene is TRBJ2-2, the V gene TRBV20-1, with TRBD2 identical over 11 bases. CDR3 length: 15 amino acids. With V trimmed by 3 bases and J by 3 bases, 3 bases remained unmatched. The germline V gene encodes CDR1 DFQATT and CDR2 SNEGSKA (reference sequence). In DNA form, the CDR3 reads TGCAGTGCTAGGCTTAGCGGGAGGGACACCGGGGAGCTGTTTTTT. Residues: CSARLSGRDTGELFF.

The gene calls are TRBV6-5 and TRBJ1-4, with TRBD1 matching over 8 bases. Germline V CDR1 and CDR2: MNHEY, SVGAGI. V dropped 4 bases and J dropped 3; count of bases not matched to a gene: 4. The CDR3 spans 15 residues. CDR3 protein: CASSWLTGANEKLFF. The CDR3 DNA follows: TGTGCCAGCAGTTGGTTGACAGGGGCTAATGAAAAACTGTTTTTT.

This clonotype has a handful of counts. The chain recombines TRBV24-1 with TRBJ2-1; 9 bases are shared with TRBD1. V gave up 3 bases and J gave up 6 bases; unmatched junction bases: 5. The CDR3 runs to 15 residues. Germline lookup yields CDR1 KGHDR and CDR2 SFDVKD. CDR3 loop: CATSDGQGPLNEQFF. CDR3 sequence (DNA): TGTGCCACCAGTGATGGACAGGGGCCCCTCAATGAGCAGTTCTTC.

This clonotype was found many times. This sequence joins TRBV5-1 and TRBJ2-2; tentative D call: TRBD1 (6 bases). The CDR3 runs to 14 residues. The ends were cut back, 6 bases at V and 8 bases at J, with 17 bases in the middle. Germline V gene sequence: CDR1 SGHRS, CDR2 YFSETQ. The CDR3 coding sequence is TGCGCCAGCAACCCATCCGGACAGACGGGGGAGCTGTTTTTT. This codes for CASNPSGQTGELFF.

The chain joins TRBV5-6 to TRBJ2-1; D is unclear. V dropped 5 bases and J dropped 0 bases, with 12 bases sitting between them. Germline CDR1 SGHDT, CDR2 YYEEEE. The CDR3 spans 15 residues. CDR3 residues: CASRTGASSYNEQFF. CDR3 bases: TGTGCCAGCAGGACCGGAGCCAGCTCCTACAATGAGCAGTTCTTC.